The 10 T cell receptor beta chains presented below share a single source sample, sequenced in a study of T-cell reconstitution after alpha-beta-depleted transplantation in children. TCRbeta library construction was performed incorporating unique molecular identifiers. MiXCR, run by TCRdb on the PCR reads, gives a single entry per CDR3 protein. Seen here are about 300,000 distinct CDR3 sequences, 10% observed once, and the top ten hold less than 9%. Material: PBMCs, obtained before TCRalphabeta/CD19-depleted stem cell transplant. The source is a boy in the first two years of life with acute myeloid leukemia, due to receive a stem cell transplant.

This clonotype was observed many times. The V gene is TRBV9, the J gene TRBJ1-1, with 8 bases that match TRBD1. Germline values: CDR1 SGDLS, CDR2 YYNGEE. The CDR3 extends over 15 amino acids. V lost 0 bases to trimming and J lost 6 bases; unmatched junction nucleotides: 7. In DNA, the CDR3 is TGTGCCAGCAGCGTAGTTACAGGGGGGAGCTCTGAAGCTTTCTTT. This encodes CASSVVTGGSSEAFF. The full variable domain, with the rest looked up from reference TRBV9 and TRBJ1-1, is DSGVTQTPKHLITATGQRVTLRCSPRSGDLSVYWYQQSLDQGLQFLIQYYNGEERAKGNILERFSAQQFPDLHSELNLSSLELGDSALYFCASSVVTGGSSEAFFGQGTRLTVV.

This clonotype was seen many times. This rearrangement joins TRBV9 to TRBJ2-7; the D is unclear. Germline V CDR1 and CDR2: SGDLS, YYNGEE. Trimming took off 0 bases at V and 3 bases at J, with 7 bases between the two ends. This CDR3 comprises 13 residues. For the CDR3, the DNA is TGTGCCAGCAGCGTAGCTCCCAACTACGAGCAGTACTTC. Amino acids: CASSVAPNYEQYF.

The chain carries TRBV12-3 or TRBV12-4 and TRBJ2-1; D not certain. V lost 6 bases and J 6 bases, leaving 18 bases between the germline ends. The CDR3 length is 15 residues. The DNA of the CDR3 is TGTGCCAGCAGCCCGGACCTCAGAGGACGCAATGAGCAGTTCTTC. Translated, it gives CASSPDLRGRNEQFF.

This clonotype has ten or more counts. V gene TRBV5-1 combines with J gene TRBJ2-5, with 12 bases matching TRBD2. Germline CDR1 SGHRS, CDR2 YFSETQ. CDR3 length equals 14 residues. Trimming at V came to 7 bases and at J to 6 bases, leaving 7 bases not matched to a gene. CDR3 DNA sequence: TGCGCCAGCCATCTAGCGGGGGGGCCGAAGACCCAGTACTTC. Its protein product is CASHLAGGPKTQYF.

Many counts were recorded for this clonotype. CDR3 DNA sequence: TGTGCCACCAGTGGGCCTCGAGCGGGAAACACCGGGGAGCTGTTTTTT. Its protein product is CATSGPRAGNTGELFF. The chain employs TRBV24-1 and TRBJ2-2, with 7 bases lining up with TRBD2. V dropped 5 bases and J dropped 2; count of bases not matched to a gene: 7. The germline CDR1 and CDR2 sequences are KGHDR and SFDVKD. CDR3 size: 16 residues.

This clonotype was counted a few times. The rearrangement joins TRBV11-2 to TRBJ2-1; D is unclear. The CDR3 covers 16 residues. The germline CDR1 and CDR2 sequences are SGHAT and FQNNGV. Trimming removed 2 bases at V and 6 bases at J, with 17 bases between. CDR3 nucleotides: TGTGCCAGCAGCTTAAAGTTGGGCTTTACGGGCAATGAGCAGTTCTTC. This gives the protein CASSLKLGFTGNEQFF.

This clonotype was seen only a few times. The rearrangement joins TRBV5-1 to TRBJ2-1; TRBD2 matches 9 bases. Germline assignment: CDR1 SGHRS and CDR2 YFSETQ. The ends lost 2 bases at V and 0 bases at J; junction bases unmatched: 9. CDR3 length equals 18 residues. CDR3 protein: CASSFGTSRISSYNEQFF. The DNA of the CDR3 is TGCGCCAGCAGCTTCGGGACTAGCAGGATTAGCTCCTACAATGAGCAGTTCTTC.

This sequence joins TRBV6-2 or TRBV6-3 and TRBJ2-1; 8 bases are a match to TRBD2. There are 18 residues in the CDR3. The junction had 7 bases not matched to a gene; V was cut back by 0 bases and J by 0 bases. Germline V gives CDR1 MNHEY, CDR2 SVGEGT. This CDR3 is CASSYSESGGVSYNEQFF. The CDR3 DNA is TGTGCCAGCAGTTACTCGGAGAGCGGGGGAGTCTCCTACAATGAGCAGTTCTTC.

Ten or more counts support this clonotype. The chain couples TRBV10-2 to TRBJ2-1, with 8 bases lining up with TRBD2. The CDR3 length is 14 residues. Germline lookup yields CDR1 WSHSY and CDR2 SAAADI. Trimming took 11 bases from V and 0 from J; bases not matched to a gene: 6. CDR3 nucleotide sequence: TGCGCCGGAGGAAGCGGGAGCTCCTACAATGAGCAGTTCTTC. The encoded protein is CAGGSGSSYNEQFF.

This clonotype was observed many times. The CDR3 nucleotides read TGTGCCAGCAGTTTCCCACGGTTAGGCTACACCTTC. It encodes CASSFPRLGYTF. This sequence joins TRBV12-3 or TRBV12-4 and TRBJ1-2; D uncertain. This CDR3 has 12 residues. Trimming stripped 3 bases from V and 8 bases from J, with 10 bases between.